The next 8 T cell receptor beta chains were all read from a single sample in a study of T-cell reconstitution after alpha-beta-depleted transplantation in children. This sample's TCRbeta library carried unique molecular identifier barcodes. TCRdb redid the calling of the PCR reads with MiXCR, one entry per CDR3 protein. The repertoire has about 600,000 distinct CDR3 sequences, 10% to 15% of them found once; the top ten carry over 2%. Sequencing was performed on PBMCs, mostly from graft donor cells, taken 360 days after TCRalphabeta/CD19-depleted stem cell transplant. These receptors came from a male patient younger than 18 who had a stem cell transplant for acute myeloid leukemia, so the T cells may come from the graft donor.

Comment on this clonotype: A much larger clone lies one base from this, so it may be a read error. The chain is built from TRBV27 and TRBJ2-7; D gene ambiguous. The germline V gene has CDR1 MNHEY and CDR2 SMNVEV (reference sequence). The CDR3 spans 13 residues. V was cut by 4 bases and J by 6 bases, with 13 bases left in between. The CDR3 DNA is TGTGCCAGCAGTTCCCTCGGGCTCTTCGAGCAGTACTTC. It specifies CASSSLGLFEQYF.

There are many counts of this clonotype. The rearrangement joins TRBV20-1 to TRBJ2-1; 8 nucleotides align to TRBD2. Germline assignment: CDR1 DFQATT and CDR2 SNEGSKA (reference sequence). V shed 6 bases, J shed 4 bases, and the junction held 11 bases outside the gene matches. This CDR3 contains 15 residues. The DNA of the CDR3 is TGCAGTGCCCCACGACTAACTAGCGGATACAATGAGCAGTTCTTC. Translated, it gives CSAPRLTSGYNEQFF.

This clonotype was observed a few times. The chain employs TRBV2 and TRBJ2-7; TRBD2 matches 11 bases. The CDR3 totals 15 residues. Germline CDR1 is SNHLY and CDR2 is FYNNEI. J was trimmed by 0 bases and V by 8 bases; bases with no gene match: 6. The CDR3 DNA is TGTGCCAGCTATCTTGGACTAGCGGGCTCCTACGAGCAGTACTTC. Translation gives CASYLGLAGSYEQYF.

At least ten counts were recorded for this clonotype. The chain carries TRBV5-1 and TRBJ2-1, with 13 bases lining up with TRBD2. Germline V gene data show CDR1 as SGHRS and CDR2 as YFSETQ. Losses at the gene ends were 0 bases for V and 6 bases for J; bases not matched to a gene: 6. CDR3 length: 17 residues. CDR3 bases: TGCGCCAGCAGCTTGGGGACTAGCGGGAGTCTGGGCAATGAGCAGTTCTTC. Amino acid sequence: CASSLGTSGSLGNEQFF. Together with reference TRBV5-1 and TRBJ2-1, the CDR3 gives the full variable domain: KAGVTQTPRYLIKTRGQQVTLSCSPISGHRSVSWYQQTPGQGLQFLFEYFSETQRNKGNFPGRFSGRQFSNSRSEMNVSTLELGDSALYLCASSLGTSGSLGNEQFFGPGTRLTVL.

This clonotype was recorded a few times. As DNA, the CDR3 is TGCGCCAGCAGCCTTCCTAGCGGGGGGAGCTCCTACAATGAGCAGTTCTTC. Protein: CASSLPSGGSSYNEQFF. The chain employs TRBV5-1 and TRBJ2-1; 11 bases match TRBD2. Germline CDR1 SGHRS, CDR2 YFSETQ. This CDR3 region has 17 residues. V lost 4 bases and J lost 0; bases outside the gene matches: 6.

This clonotype occurred a few times. The genes are TRBV4-1 and TRBJ2-1, with D unresolved. In germline, CDR1 is MGHRA, CDR2 YSYEKL. Trimming shortened V by 4 bases and J by 7 bases, and 8 bases separated the two germline ends. This CDR3 has 12 residues. This chain's CDR3 is CASSPMGNEQFF. The CDR3 DNA is TGCGCCAGCAGCCCGATGGGGAATGAGCAGTTCTTC.

This clonotype was detected only once. The chain carries TRBV2 and TRBJ2-2, with no clear D. The CDR3 is 12 residues long. Deletions cut 9 bases from V and 0 bases from J, with 5 bases between. CDR1 and CDR2 from the germline V gene are SNHLY and FYNNEI. CDR3 in DNA: TGTGCCAGTCTACCGAACACCGGGGAGCTGTTTTTT. As protein: CASLPNTGELFF.

This clonotype was observed many times. V gene TRBV7-8 combines with J gene TRBJ2-3, with 10 nucleotides matching TRBD2. Germline values: CDR1 SGHVS, CDR2 FQNEAQ. This CDR3 is built from 17 residues. V trimming: 0 bases; J trimming: 1 base; junction bases outside the gene matches: 4. The CDR3 bases are TGTGCCAGCAGCTTAGCTAGACTAGCGGGCCGCACAGATACGCAGTATTTT. It codes for CASSLARLAGRTDTQYF.